This entry lists 32 T cell receptor beta chains sequenced from one sample in a study of cytomegalovirus exposure and HLA in healthy donors. The primer mix had 60 Vbeta and 13 Jbeta primers. Measured with immunoSEQ multiplex PCR; TCRdb has only the in-frame clones, and not every one. The profile shows 150,000 to 200,000 clones, just over 70% of them singletons. The source material was PBMCs. The receptors stem from a human donor in good health.

Points on this clone: A read error may produce the germline difference seen at one junction end. The sample carries other DNA sequences with the same CDR3. The J gene is TRBJ2-5, the V gene TRBV7-7; 12 nucleotides align to TRBD2. This CDR3 has 17 amino acids. Germline values: CDR1 SSHAT, CDR2 FNYEAQ (reference sequence). In DNA, the CDR3 is TGTGCTAGCAGCTTTCTAGCGGGGGGGCCAAGGGGCGAGACCCAGTACTTC. Amino acid sequence: CASSFLAGGPRGETQYF.

This clone has ten or more counts. The J gene is TRBJ1-2, the V gene TRBV7-6; 8 bases are shared with TRBD1. Germline-derived CDR1 and CDR2 are SGHVS and FNYEAQ. The CDR3 has 14 residues. Trimming cost V 5 bases and J 5 bases; bases outside gene matches: 7. CDR3 DNA: TGTGCCAGCAGCCCCCTGGGACAGGCTTATGGCTACACCTTC. Translating it yields CASSPLGQAYGYTF.

The chain has TRBV9 and TRBJ2-7, with TRBD2 matching 8 bases. Germline V lookup: CDR1 SGDLS, CDR2 YYNGEE. CDR3 length equals 15 residues. V lost 1 base, J lost 2 bases, and 5 bases stayed unmatched. The CDR3 spells CASSVQSGGPYEQYF. CDR3 DNA: TGTGCCAGCAGCGTACAAAGCGGGGGTCCCTACGAGCAGTACTTC.

This clone was recorded a few times. CDR3 coding DNA: TGCGCCAGCAGCCCGGAGACGGGAAGGTCTGGCTACACCTTC. This gives the protein CASSPETGRSGYTF. This rearrangement joins TRBV5-1 to TRBJ1-2; D is unresolved. Trimming took 4 bases from V and 7 from J, leaving 17 bases between them. The CDR3 contains 14 residues. Germline loops: CDR1 SGHRS, CDR2 YFSETQ.

This clone was observed a few times. The rearrangement links TRBV6-1 to TRBJ2-3, with unresolved D. The CDR3 is 15 residues long. V lost 4 bases and J 0 bases, leaving 11 bases between the germline ends. Per the germline V gene, CDR1 is MNHNS and CDR2 is SASEGT. The CDR3 DNA sequence: TGTGCCAGCAGTGCCTCTGCAACTAGCACAGATACGCAGTATTTT. Translated: CASSASATSTDTQYF.

The chain is built from TRBV4-1 and TRBJ1-6, with TRBD1 matching 7 bases. The V segment lost 4 bases and the J segment 3 bases; nucleotides outside the gene matches: 12. Germline lookup yields CDR1 MGHRA and CDR2 YSYEKL. The CDR3 covers 18 residues. The CDR3 DNA follows: TGCGCCAGCAGCCTATATTACGGGGCAGGGGGCTATAATTCACCCCTCCACTTT. This encodes CASSLYYGAGGYNSPLHF.

The chain joins TRBV4-3 to TRBJ1-6; 7 nucleotides agree with TRBD1. The CDR3 has 15 residues. The germline V gene encodes CDR1 LGHNA and CDR2 YSLEER. The V segment lost 0 bases and the J segment 9 bases; nucleotides outside the gene matches: 5. CDR3 protein: CASSQDQGEFSPLHF. CDR3 nucleotides: TGCGCCAGCAGCCAAGATCAGGGGGAATTTTCACCCCTCCACTTT.

The chain uses TRBV19 and TRBJ1-2, with D tentatively TRBD1 (5 bases). Germline CDR1 reads LNHDA; CDR2 reads SQIVND (reference sequence). Trimming removed 7 bases from V and 8 bases from J, with 20 bases in between. This CDR3 region has 14 residues. This CDR3 reads CASTKGVSPEGYTF. Here the CDR3 DNA reads TGTGCCAGTACTAAAGGGGTTAGTCCGGAAGGCTACACCTTC.

The chain is built from TRBV7-9 and TRBJ2-5; 11 bases are shared with TRBD2. The CDR3 covers 13 residues. The junction had 6 bases not matched to a gene; V was cut back by 5 bases and J by 10 bases. The germline V gene has CDR1 SEHNR and CDR2 FQNEAQ (reference sequence). This CDR3 is CASSPGTSGHQYF. DNA for the CDR3: TGTGCCAGCAGCCCCGGGACTAGCGGACACCAGTACTTC. The variable domain in full, with the rest retrieved from reference TRBV7-9 and TRBJ2-5, is DTGVSQNPRHKITKRGQNVTFRCDPISEHNRLYWYRQTLGQGPEFLTYFQNEAQLEKSRLLSDRFSAERPKGSFSTLEIQRTEQGDSAMYLCASSPGTSGHQYFGPGTRLLVL.

The chain carries TRBV5-1 and TRBJ2-2; D possibly corresponds to TRBD1 (5 bases). The CDR3 runs to 17 residues. The V end lost 4 bases, the J end lost 3 bases, and 19 bases lay between the germline ends. The germline CDR1 and CDR2 sequences are SGHRS and YFSETQ. This chain's CDR3 is CASSPWGGQGDTGELFF. As DNA, the CDR3 is TGCGCCAGCAGCCCCTGGGGTGGTCAGGGCGACACCGGGGAGCTGTTTTTT.

The chain couples TRBV5-6 to TRBJ1-6; D might be TRBD1 (5 bases). Germline values: CDR1 SGHDT, CDR2 YYEEEE. CDR3 length: 18 residues. Trimming took off 1 base at V and 10 bases at J, with 24 bases between the two ends. The CDR3 spells CASSLRGGNAGFGSPLHF. CDR3 bases: TGTGCCAGCAGCTTGCGCGGGGGGAACGCGGGCTTTGGATCACCCCTCCACTTT.

This clone was recorded only once. The DNA of the CDR3 is TGCGCCAGCAGCCCAGCCCGGACAGGCAGCACAGATACGCAGTATTTT. It translates to CASSPARTGSTDTQYF. V is TRBV5-1 and J is TRBJ2-3; 7 bases align to TRBD1. The CDR3 is 16 residues long. Germline V gene data show CDR1 as SGHRS and CDR2 as YFSETQ. V was clipped by 4 bases and J by 0 bases; unmatched bases: 8.

This clone was detected only once. The chain links TRBV10-3 to TRBJ1-1; weak D call: TRBD1 (6 bases). The CDR3 consists of 14 residues. The germline CDR1 and CDR2 sequences are ENHRY and SYGVKD. The ends were cut back, 7 bases at V and 3 bases at J, with 15 bases in the middle. As DNA, the CDR3 is TGTGCCATCACTACAGATTACAGGGACACTGAAGCTTTCTTT. It is translated as CAITTDYRDTEAFF.

This chain joins TRBV11-2 and TRBJ2-1, with 11 nucleotides matching TRBD2. The germline CDR1 and CDR2 sequences are SGHAT and FQNNGV. The ends lost 2 bases at V and 8 bases at J; junction bases unmatched: 2. CDR3 length equals 14 residues. The CDR3, as DNA: TGTGCCAGCAGCTTAACTAGCGGGGGTTATGAGCAGTTCTTC. The encoded protein is CASSLTSGGYEQFF. Combining the CDR3 with reference TRBV11-2 and TRBJ2-1 gives the whole variable domain EAGVAQSPRYKIIEKRQSVAFWCNPISGHATLYWYQQILGQGPKLLIQFQNNGVVDDSQLPKDRFSAERLKGVDSTLKIQPAKLEDSAVYLCASSLTSGGYEQFFGPGTRLTVL.

V usage is TRBV25-1 and J usage is TRBJ2-7; no firm D call. Trimming left V 2 bases short and J 0 bases short, with 8 bases between. Germline CDR1 reads MGHDK; CDR2 reads SYGVNS. This CDR3 is built from 14 residues. The CDR3 nucleotides are TGTGCCAGCAGTGAAAGTCAGGCCTCCTACGAGCAGTACTTC. This translates into CASSESQASYEQYF.

This chain uses TRBV5-3 with TRBJ1-2; no clear D gene. TRBV5-3 belongs to the ORF category, with a function that is uncertain. The CDR3 totals 16 residues. V lost 0 bases and J 4 bases, leaving 16 bases between the germline ends. CDR3 region: CARSLGVPRGGYGYTF. The CDR3 nucleotides read TGTGCCAGAAGCTTGGGAGTTCCCCGAGGAGGCTATGGCTACACCTTC.

As DNA, the CDR3 is TGCGCCAGCAGCCCGACAGGGCTTTCCACAGATACGCAGTATTTT. Protein sequence: CASSPTGLSTDTQYF. The rearrangement joins TRBV4-1 to TRBJ2-3; TRBD1 aligns across 7 bases. The CDR3 has 15 amino acids. In germline, CDR1 is MGHRA, CDR2 YSYEKL. J was trimmed by 2 bases and V by 4 bases; bases with no gene match: 6.

The chain recombines TRBV5-1 with TRBJ2-3, with TRBD1 matching over 9 bases. The CDR3 covers 19 residues. CDR1 and CDR2 (germline): SGHRS, YFSETQ. Trimming at V came to 2 bases and at J to 5 bases, leaving 18 bases not matched to a gene. Here the CDR3 reads CASSFRGSDRGLRRDTQYF. CDR3 DNA sequence: TGCGCCAGCAGCTTTAGAGGATCGGACAGGGGACTCAGGAGAGATACGCAGTATTTT.

This clone was observed a single time. This chain links TRBV5-1 with TRBJ2-5; D is unclear. Germline V gives CDR1 SGHRS, CDR2 YFSETQ. The V gene lost 0 bases and the J gene lost 5 bases, with 8 bases spanning the gap. CDR3 size: 13 residues. The CDR3 nucleotides are TGCGCCAGCAGCTTGGGAGAGAAGGAGACCCAGTACTTC. Protein product: CASSLGEKETQYF. Based on the CDR3 plus reference TRBV5-1 and TRBJ2-5, the full variable domain is KAGVTQTPRYLIKTRGQQVTLSCSPISGHRSVSWYQQTPGQGLQFLFEYFSETQRNKGNFPGRFSGRQFSNSRSEMNVSTLELGDSALYLCASSLGEKETQYFGPGTRLLVL.

This sequence joins TRBV9 and TRBJ1-2, with 8 bases fitting TRBD1. This CDR3 region has 15 residues. After removal of 3 bases from V and 4 bases from J, the junction contained 8 bases not matched to a gene. Looked up from germline, CDR1 is SGDLS and CDR2 is YYNGEE. The DNA for the CDR3 is TGTGCCAGCAGCGCCGGACAGGGCCGCGCCTATGGCTACACCTTC. Translation gives CASSAGQGRAYGYTF.

This chain connects TRBV2 to TRBJ2-2; D is uncertain. The germline V and J ends were trimmed by 5 bases and 2 bases, with 12 bases remaining between them. The CDR3 runs to 15 residues. The germline V gene encodes CDR1 SNHLY and CDR2 FYNNEI. DNA for the CDR3: TGTGCCAGCAGTTGGCAACAGAGAAACACCGGGGAGCTGTTTTTT. Its translation is CASSWQQRNTGELFF.

A single count supports this clone. The chain joins TRBV5-1 to TRBJ2-2; no reliable D call. Germline CDR1 SGHRS, CDR2 YFSETQ. Between the trimmed V and J ends, which lost 9 bases and 1 base, there was a span of 16 bases. CDR3 size: 15 residues. CDR3 DNA sequence: TGCGCCACCTCCGGCGGCGGAGAGAACACCGGGGAGCTGTTTTTT. Its protein product is CATSGGGENTGELFF.

V usage is TRBV5-1 and J usage is TRBJ1-1; no clear D. Trimming removed 4 bases from V and 1 base from J, with 17 bases in between. This CDR3 has 16 amino acids. The V gene's germline CDR1 is SGHRS and CDR2 YFSETQ. Here the CDR3 reads CASSPDVGRANTEAFF. The CDR3, as DNA: TGCGCCAGCAGCCCGGATGTAGGGAGGGCGAACACTGAAGCTTTCTTT. The complete variable domain, with remaining parts taken from reference TRBV5-1 and TRBJ1-1, reads KAGVTQTPRYLIKTRGQQVTLSCSPISGHRSVSWYQQTPGQGLQFLFEYFSETQRNKGNFPGRFSGRQFSNSRSEMNVSTLELGDSALYLCASSPDVGRANTEAFFGQGTRLTVV.

The V and J genes are TRBV7-9 and TRBJ2-7; TRBD1 is a possible D gene (7 bases). The CDR3 runs 16 residues. V was trimmed by 3 bases and J by 1 base, leaving 16 bases between them. Germline V gene lookup returns CDR1 SEHNR and CDR2 FQNEAQ (reference sequence). For the CDR3, the DNA is TGTGCCAGCAGCTTCGCTGAGACAGGGAGGTCCTACGAGCAGTACTTC. The encoded protein is CASSFAETGRSYEQYF. The full variable domain, with the rest looked up from reference TRBV7-9 and TRBJ2-7, is DTGVSQNPRHKITKRGQNVTFRCDPISEHNRLYWYRQTLGQGPEFLTYFQNEAQLEKSRLLSDRFSAERPKGSFSTLEIQRTEQGDSAMYLCASSFAETGRSYEQYFGPGTRLTVT.

V gene TRBV7-9 combines with J gene TRBJ1-6, with 10 positions matching TRBD1. This CDR3 has 18 amino acids. CDR1 is SEHNR and CDR2 is FQNEAQ in the germline V gene (reference sequence). With 5 bases clipped from V and 6 bases from J, the junction kept 13 bases outside the gene matches. CDR3 amino acids: CASSTSPYRDRGNSPLHF. As DNA, the CDR3 is TGTGCCAGCAGCACATCCCCCTACCGGGACAGGGGTAATTCACCCCTCCACTTT.

This clone was seen a few times. V usage is TRBV6-5 and J usage is TRBJ1-4, with a tentative D call TRBD1 (5 bases). CDR1 is MNHEY, CDR2 SVGAGI, per germline. CDR3 length equals 15 residues. V lost 2 bases and J lost 0, with 7 bases in between. CDR3 residues: CASSYMTATNEKLFF. The CDR3 DNA follows: TGTGCCAGCAGTTACATGACAGCAACTAATGAAAAACTGTTTTTT.

This chain connects TRBV30 to TRBJ2-5; D is perhaps TRBD1 (7 bases). Germline V CDR1 and CDR2: GTSNPN, SVGIG (reference sequence). V gave up 2 bases and J gave up 5 bases, with 18 bases separating them. The CDR3 is 15 residues long. This chain's CDR3 is CAWSPNRGLGETQYF. CDR3 coding DNA: TGTGCCTGGAGTCCCAACAGGGGACTTGGGGAGACCCAGTACTTC. Full variable domain (missing parts from reference TRBV30 and TRBJ2-5): SQTIHQWPATLVQPVGSPLSLECTVEGTSNPNLYWYRQAAGRGLQLLFYSVGIGQISSEVPQNLSASRPQDRQFILSSKKLLLSDSGFYLCAWSPNRGLGETQYFGPGTRLLVL.

The CDR3 protein is CASRTSGGSNEQFF. The CDR3 DNA sequence: TGCGCCAGCAGGACTAGCGGGGGGAGCAATGAGCAGTTCTTC. J is TRBJ2-1 and V is TRBV10-2, with 13 bases fitting TRBD2. In germline, CDR1 is WSHSY, CDR2 SAAADI. This CDR3 spans 14 amino acids. Losses at the gene ends were 6 bases for V and 6 bases for J; bases not matched to a gene: 2.

The V gene is TRBV2, the J gene TRBJ1-2; 10 bases agree with TRBD1. V lost 6 bases and J lost 5; bases outside the gene matches: 9. Per the germline V gene, CDR1 is SNHLY and CDR2 is FYNNEI. The CDR3 runs 15 residues. DNA of the CDR3: TGTGCCAGCAGGCTCGAGGTGGGACAGGGGTATGGCTACACCTTC. Translated: CASRLEVGQGYGYTF.

V is TRBV4-1 and J is TRBJ2-7, with D tentatively TRBD2 (5 bases). V gave up 3 bases and J gave up 0 bases, with 12 bases separating them. CDR3 size: 15 residues. In germline, CDR1 is MGHRA, CDR2 YSYEKL. The DNA for the CDR3 is TGCGCCAGCAGCCAGTTGGACGACTACTCCTACGAGCAGTACTTC. This encodes CASSQLDDYSYEQYF.

The rearrangement uses TRBV7-3 and TRBJ2-1, with D maybe TRBD1 (6 bases). V was clipped by 4 bases and J by 3 bases, with 13 bases between them. Germline loops: CDR1 SGHTA, CDR2 FQGTGA. The CDR3 totals 15 residues. The CDR3 sequence is CASSSPGHYYNEQFF. CDR3 DNA sequence: TGTGCCAGCAGCTCGCCGGGACACTACTACAATGAGCAGTTCTTC.

This chain joins TRBV6-5 and TRBJ2-1; possible D gene TRBD1, 6 bases. CDR3 length: 13 residues. Germline-derived CDR1 and CDR2 are MNHEY and SVGAGI. Trimming left V 0 bases short and J 7 bases short, with 7 bases between. The CDR3 region has the DNA TGTGCCAGCAGTTACTCCGGACAGAATGAGCAGTTCTTC. Translated, it gives CASSYSGQNEQFF.